Listed here are 27 T cell receptor beta chains from one sample, sequenced in a study of shared clonotypes between healthy human individuals. Only CD45RO-negative cells positively selected for CCR7 counted as naive CD8 cells, so terminally differentiated effector memory CD45RA+ cells were excluded. The assay was immunoSEQ multiplex PCR, and TCRdb's table has in-frame clones only and misses some. The sample includes a few million clones, roughly 95% of them seen just once. The specimen sequenced was naive CD8+ T cells from PBMCs. The source of these receptors is a man aged 18 to 29 in good health. Some clones in this sample may be carry-over from other donors' samples.

This clone was seen only once. V gene TRBV15 combines with J gene TRBJ2-2; D call uncertain. The CDR3 runs to 14 residues. The ends were cut back, 1 base at V and 0 bases at J, with 3 bases in the middle. In germline, CDR1 is LNHNV, CDR2 YYDKDF (reference sequence). The CDR3 loop reads CATSRGSNTGELFF. DNA of the CDR3: TGTGCCACCAGCAGAGGTTCGAACACCGGGGAGCTGTTTTTT. The whole variable domain, filled in from reference TRBV15 and TRBJ2-2, reads DAMVIQNPRYQVTQFGKPVTLSCSQTLNHNVMYWYQQKSSQAPKLLFHYYDKDFNNEADTPDNFQSRRPNTSFCFLDIRSPGLGDTAMYLCATSRGSNTGELFFGEGSRLTVL.

The chain links TRBV4-2 to TRBJ2-7, with D possibly matching TRBD1 (6 bases). Germline loops: CDR1 LGHNA, CDR2 YNFKEQ. There are 16 residues in the CDR3. Trimming shortened V by 0 bases and J by 3 bases, and 15 bases separated the two germline ends. CDR3 coding DNA: TGTGCCAGCAGCCAAGATCCTCGGACAGTGCACTACGAGCAGTACTTC. It yields the protein CASSQDPRTVHYEQYF.

The chain recombines TRBV7-2 with TRBJ2-4; D gene ambiguous. The germline V gene encodes CDR1 SGHTA and CDR2 FQGNSA. CDR3 length equals 16 residues. V dropped 4 bases and J dropped 2 bases, with 15 bases sitting between them. The CDR3, as DNA: TGTGCCAGCAGCTCAAGAGTAGATGAGCCCAAAAACATTCAGTACTTC. Its protein product is CASSSRVDEPKNIQYF.

The chain recombines TRBV7-6 with TRBJ2-5; D possibly corresponds to TRBD1 (6 bases). Germline V gives CDR1 SGHVS, CDR2 FNYEAQ. CDR3 length: 16 amino acids. V was trimmed by 5 bases and J by 1 base, leaving 17 bases between them. The CDR3 loop reads CASSTRDNRPQETQYF. CDR3 coding DNA: TGTGCCAGCAGCACACGGGACAACCGTCCCCAAGAGACCCAGTACTTC.

Details on this clone: Germline is not matched at one junction end, which may reflect a read error. The genes are TRBV29-1 and TRBJ1-2; D gene ambiguous. CDR1 and CDR2 (germline): SQVTM, ANQGSEA. The CDR3 has 12 amino acids. The CDR3 region has the DNA TGCAGCGTTGTACAAGGTAACAATGGCTACACCTTC. Amino acids: CSVVQGNNGYTF.

This clone was detected only once. The chain employs TRBV29-1 and TRBJ2-2; 9 nucleotides agree with TRBD1. The CDR3 loop spans 11 amino acids. Looked up from germline, CDR1 is SQVTM and CDR2 is ANQGSEA. Losses at the gene ends were 3 bases for V and 13 bases for J; bases not matched to a gene: 3. CDR3 residues: CSVETGGGLFF. The CDR3 region has the DNA TGCAGCGTTGAGACAGGGGGAGGGCTGTTTTTT.

This chain uses TRBV7-9 with TRBJ2-2; D is unclear. The germline V gene has CDR1 SEHNR and CDR2 FQNEAQ (reference sequence). The CDR3 runs to 16 residues. V was cut by 2 bases and J by 2 bases, with 12 bases left in between. This CDR3 reads CASSLPSTPNTGELFF. The DNA of the CDR3 is TGTGCCAGCAGCTTACCCTCCACGCCCAACACCGGGGAGCTGTTTTTT.

Comments on this clone: The same CDR3 also results from other DNA sequences found in this sample. The V gene is TRBV7-9, the J gene TRBJ2-1; D gene ambiguous. This CDR3 contains 12 residues. Trimming took off 7 bases at V and 7 bases at J, with 11 bases between the two ends. Per germline, CDR1 SEHNR and CDR2 FQNEAQ (reference sequence). CDR3 amino acids: CASTTWGNEQFF. The CDR3 DNA reads TGTGCCAGCACCACCTGGGGAAATGAGCAGTTCTTC.

The chain recombines TRBV7-8 with TRBJ2-7; 9 nucleotides agree with TRBD1. The J segment lost 2 bases and the V segment lost 4 bases, leaving 6 bases of the junction unmatched. CDR3 length: 15 residues. Germline V lookup: CDR1 SGHVS, CDR2 FQNEAQ. CDR3 in DNA: TGTGCCAGCAGCTCTGGGACAGGGTACCCCTACGAGCAGTACTTC. Translation gives CASSSGTGYPYEQYF.

This clone was picked up one time. The gene calls are TRBV27 and TRBJ2-7; either TRBD1 or TRBD2 may fit D (6 bases each). Trimming shortened V by 6 bases and J by 7 bases, and 13 bases separated the two germline ends. The CDR3 totals 12 residues. CDR1 is MNHEY, CDR2 SMNVEV, per germline (reference sequence). As DNA, the CDR3 is TGTGCCAGCAGCGGGGGCCCCCAGGAGCAGTACTTC. Its protein product is CASSGGPQEQYF.

A word on this clone: At the DNA level, this CDR3 is encoded by other sequences in the same sample as well. The rearrangement uses TRBV9 and TRBJ2-1; tentative D call: TRBD2 (6 bases). The CDR3 is made up of 15 amino acids. V was shortened by 0 bases and J by 6 bases, with 13 bases between the two germline ends. Germline values: CDR1 SGDLS, CDR2 YYNGEE. The CDR3, as DNA: TGTGCCAGCAGCGTAGGTGGGACTCCGGGCAATGAGCAGTTCTTC. Its protein is CASSVGGTPGNEQFF.

This chain uses TRBV5-1 with TRBJ2-3, with D possibly being TRBD2 (6 bases). The CDR3 consists of 16 residues. V lost 1 base, J lost 2 bases, and 14 bases lay in between. Germline lookup yields CDR1 SGHRS and CDR2 YFSETQ. The CDR3 DNA follows: TGCGCCAGCAGCTTGAGCAACGGGGGATACACAGATACGCAGTATTTT. Protein product: CASSLSNGGYTDTQYF.

The V gene is TRBV6-5, the J gene TRBJ2-7; D perhaps matches TRBD2 (6 bases). V was shortened by 11 bases and J by 3 bases, with 17 bases between the two germline ends. The CDR3 is made up of 13 amino acids. The germline CDR1 and CDR2 sequences are MNHEY and SVGAGI. CDR3 nucleotides: TGTGCCTCCGGCGGAGGGTGGGGCTACGAGCAGTACTTC. Its protein product is CASGGGWGYEQYF.

The V and J genes are TRBV28 and TRBJ1-2; D unclear. CDR3 length: 15 residues. Germline V CDR1 and CDR2: MDHEN, SYDVKM. Trimming removed 5 bases at V and 4 bases at J, with 17 bases between. CDR3 loop: CASSPRVIVSYGYTF. The DNA for the CDR3 is TGTGCCAGCAGTCCCCGTGTAATTGTCTCCTATGGCTACACCTTC.

The V call is TRBV10-3, the J call TRBJ2-7, with D perhaps matching TRBD1 (5 bases). CDR3 length: 13 residues. V was clipped by 3 bases and J by 0 bases, with 6 bases between them. Germline V gene lookup returns CDR1 ENHRY and CDR2 SYGVKD. The CDR3 region is CAISDQGSYEQYF. CDR3 in DNA: TGTGCCATCAGTGACCAGGGCTCCTACGAGCAGTACTTC.

V and J are TRBV2 and TRBJ2-3, with 8 bases aligning to TRBD2. CDR1 SNHLY and CDR2 FYNNEI come from the germline V gene. The CDR3 consists of 17 residues. Trimming cost V 1 base and J 0 bases; bases outside gene matches: 6. CDR3 DNA: TGTGCCAGCAGTGAAGATTCCGCTAGCGGGAGCACAGATACGCAGTATTTT. Translated: CASSEDSASGSTDTQYF.

This sequence joins TRBV27 and TRBJ1-5; D call uncertain. Germline-derived CDR1 and CDR2 are MNHEY and SMNVEV (reference sequence). The CDR3 consists of 14 residues. The V end lost 6 bases, the J end lost 9 bases, and 18 bases lay between the germline ends. CDR3 DNA: TGTGCCAGCAGCCAAACTCTCCTTGCTTGGCCCCAGCATTTT. It translates to CASSQTLLAWPQHF.

CDR3 nucleotides: TGTGCCAGCAGCCCAGAAGGCGGGGGTGGAAACACCATATATTTT. It encodes CASSPEGGGGNTIYF. The gene calls are TRBV9 and TRBJ1-3; weak D call: TRBD1 (5 bases). Trimming stripped 4 bases from V and 3 bases from J, with 14 bases between. There are 15 residues in the CDR3. Germline V lookup: CDR1 SGDLS, CDR2 YYNGEE.

The V call is TRBV5-6, the J call TRBJ1-2; possibly TRBD1 for D (5 bases). The CDR3 runs 14 residues. Germline CDR1 SGHDT, CDR2 YYEEEE. Trimming took 3 bases from V and 4 from J, leaving 13 bases between them. In DNA form, the CDR3 reads TGTGCCAGCAGCTATCCCCAGGGTTCCTATGGCTACACCTTC. Protein: CASSYPQGSYGYTF.

CDR3 bases: TGTGCCAGCAGTTTCCTTAACGGGAGGGCCTCAGATACGCAGTATTTT. This sequence encodes CASSFLNGRASDTQYF. This chain uses TRBV28 with TRBJ2-3; TRBD2 matches at 8 bases. This CDR3 has 16 residues. V trimming: 3 bases; J trimming: 4 bases; junction bases outside the gene matches: 9. CDR1 and CDR2 from the germline V gene are MDHEN and SYDVKM.

This sequence joins TRBV28 and TRBJ2-1; 11 bases match TRBD2. The V gene's germline CDR1 is MDHEN and CDR2 SYDVKM. CDR3 length: 14 amino acids. V dropped 7 bases and J dropped 2; count of bases not matched to a gene: 1. CDR3 in amino acids: CASKLAGAYNEQFF. The CDR3, as DNA: TGTGCCAGCAAACTAGCGGGAGCCTACAATGAGCAGTTCTTC.

This clone showed up just once. The rearrangement uses TRBV29-1 and TRBJ2-7; no clear D gene. Trimming left V 0 bases short and J 0 bases short, with 12 bases between. The CDR3 spans 15 residues. CDR1 SQVTM and CDR2 ANQGSEA come from the germline V gene. The CDR3 DNA is TGCAGCGTTGAAGATCCCGACCTGAGCTCCTACGAGCAGTACTTC. This encodes CSVEDPDLSSYEQYF.

This clone was detected only once. V and J are TRBV27 and TRBJ2-6, with 9 bases lining up with TRBD1. CDR1 is MNHEY, CDR2 SMNVEV, per germline (reference sequence). The junction had 8 bases not matched to a gene; V was cut back by 6 bases and J by 2 bases. The CDR3 has 17 amino acids. The CDR3 DNA reads TGTGCCAGCAGACGGACAGGGGCGCGCCCTGGGGCCAACGTCCTGACTTTC. This codes for CASRRTGARPGANVLTF. The full variable domain, completed using reference TRBV27 and TRBJ2-6, is EAQVTQNPRYLITVTGKKLTVTCSQNMNHEYMSWYRQDPGLGLRQIYYSMNVEVTDKGDVPEGYKVSRKEKRNFPLILESPSPNQTSLYFCASRRTGARPGANVLTFGAGSRLTVL.

This clone was seen just once. The gene calls are TRBV19 and TRBJ2-5, with a possible D match to TRBD2 (5 bases). The germline V gene has CDR1 LNHDA and CDR2 SQIVND (reference sequence). V gave up 8 bases and J gave up 1 base, with 11 bases separating them. This CDR3 contains 13 residues. CDR3 amino acids: CASRRLSQETQYF. The CDR3 nucleotides read TGTGCCAGTCGCCGACTATCCCAAGAGACCCAGTACTTC.

This clone was counted once. J is TRBJ2-1 and V is TRBV27, with D possibly being TRBD1 or TRBD2 (6 bases each). Germline CDR1 reads MNHEY; CDR2 reads SMNVEV (reference sequence). CDR3 length: 16 amino acids. Trimming took 0 bases from V and 3 from J, leaving 12 bases between them. CDR3 bases: TGTGCCAGCAGTTTATCTGGAGGGGGTTTCTACAATGAGCAGTTCTTC. This gives the protein CASSLSGGGFYNEQFF.

V is TRBV5-1 and J is TRBJ2-3; D may be TRBD1 (5 bases). Trimming cost V 1 base and J 0 bases, with 6 bases left between them. The V gene's germline CDR1 is SGHRS and CDR2 YFSETQ. The CDR3 runs 14 residues. The CDR3 DNA follows: TGCGCCAGCAGCTTGACAGGAAGCACAGATACGCAGTATTTT. It yields the protein CASSLTGSTDTQYF.

CDR3 nucleotides: TGTGCCAGCAGCGTTTACGGGACGGGAGCAAGCAATGAGCAGTTCTTC. Translating it yields CASSVYGTGASNEQFF. V gene TRBV9 combines with J gene TRBJ2-1, with D tentatively TRBD2 (6 bases). Per germline, CDR1 SGDLS and CDR2 YYNGEE. The CDR3 is made up of 16 amino acids. V was pared by 2 bases and J by 6 bases, with 18 bases between.